This is a list of T cell receptor beta chains from one sample in a study of CD8 T cells in ankylosing spondylitis. One entry per CDR3 protein results from TCRdb running MiXCR on the 5' RACE reads. The repertoire includes about 130,000 distinct CDR3 sequences, about an eighth of them detected once, and 3% sits in the top ten. Specimen: blood, either unsorted or a sorted T cell fraction (not recorded which). The receptors here all came from a female donor with ankylosing spondylitis or in good health (not recorded which). Each CDR3 is given with its conserved first and last residue. Each record gives: clone size, V gene, J gene, D gene, CDR3 DNA, CDR3 protein. The D gene is left open where the match is weak. For some rows the clone size is stated as once, few or many, or as a class when expanded; others skip it.

>many|TRBV15|TRBJ2-5|.
TGTGCCACCAGCCCGGAGACTAGACAAGAGACCCAGTACTTC
CATSPETRQETQYF
>few|TRBV5-1|TRBJ1-1|.
TGCGCCAGCAGCTTGTTAGCCCAGAACACTGAAGCTTTCTTT
CASSLLAQNTEAFF
>many|TRBV6-5|TRBJ2-5|.
TGTGCCAGCAGTCCTCGATTCAGGGTGTTAGAGACCCAGTACTTC
CASSPRFRVLETQYF
>.|TRBV20-1|TRBJ2-1|.
TGCAGTGCTGGGGTCTGGGACCGCTCTAATGAGCAGTTCTTC
CSAGVWDRSNEQFF
>.|TRBV12-3/TRBV12-4|TRBJ2-5|TRBD2
TGTGCCAGCACCCTGGGACTAGCGGGAGAAGAGACCCAGTACTTC
CASTLGLAGEETQYF
>many|TRBV2|TRBJ2-7|.
TGTGCCAGCAGTGAATCCCCCATGACCTACGAGCAGTACTTC
CASSESPMTYEQYF
>few|TRBV10-3|TRBJ1-2|.
TGTGCCATCAGTGAGGGGCAGAACTATGGCTACACCTTC
CAISEGQNYGYTF
>few|TRBV5-1|TRBJ1-1|TRBD1
TGCGCCAGCAGCTTAACAGGGGCCGATGAAGCTTTCTTT
CASSLTGADEAFF
>many|TRBV5-1|TRBJ2-3|TRBD2
TGCGCCAGCAGCTGGGAGGGTACGCAGTATTTT
CASSWEGTQYF
>many|TRBV5-1|TRBJ2-3|.
TGCGCCAGCAGCTTGGCGTCTAGCCGGGGGACAGATACGCAGTATTTT
CASSLASSRGTDTQYF
>many|TRBV20-1|TRBJ1-2|TRBD1
TGCAGTCTTCCGACAGGGTATGGCTACACCTTC
CSLPTGYGYTF
>many|TRBV20-1|TRBJ2-1|TRBD2
TGCAGTGCTGCGCGGACTAGCGGGAGTGATGAGCAGTTCTTC
CSAARTSGSDEQFF
>many|TRBV12-3/TRBV12-4|TRBJ2-7|.
TGTGCCAGCAGTTTTGGGGGGAGCTGGAACGAGCAGTACTTC
CASSFGGSWNEQYF
>many|TRBV3-1|TRBJ2-1|TRBD2
TGTGCCAGCAGCCCCCAGCGGGAAATCTACAATGAGCAGTTCTTC
CASSPQREIYNEQFF
>many|TRBV5-1|TRBJ2-6|.
TGCGCCAGCAGCTGGGACACTTCTGGGGCCAACGTCCTGACTTTC
CASSWDTSGANVLTF
>.|TRBV7-8|TRBJ2-3|.
TGTGCCAGCAGCTTAACCGGGGTTGACACAGATACGCAGTATTTT
CASSLTGVDTDTQYF
>.|TRBV24-1|TRBJ2-6|.
TGTGCCACCAGTGACTCAGGACAGCGGGGCTCTGGGGCCAACGTCCTGACTTTC
CATSDSGQRGSGANVLTF
>.|TRBV5-4|TRBJ2-1|.
TGTGCCAGCAGCTTGGGGCAGGGACCCTTCAATGAGCAGTTCTTC
CASSLGQGPFNEQFF
>few|TRBV20-1|TRBJ1-5|TRBD1
TGCAGTGCTGGACTACAGGGGGCCCGCAATCAGCCCCAGCATTTT
CSAGLQGARNQPQHF
>.|TRBV6-1|TRBJ2-1|TRBD2
TGTGCCAGCAGCCGCGGATTAGCGGGGGGGCACTACAATGAGCAGTTCTTC
CASSRGLAGGHYNEQFF
>.|TRBV7-9|TRBJ1-2|.
TGTGCCAGCAGCGCTTTGACAGTTAACTATGGCTACACCTTC
CASSALTVNYGYTF
>few|TRBV20-1|TRBJ2-5|.
TGCAGTGCTAAACTAGCCCAAGAGACCCAGTACTTC
CSAKLAQETQYF
>many|TRBV12-3/TRBV12-4|TRBJ1-4|.
TGTGCCAGCAGCCAAAATAATGAAAAACTGTTTTTT
CASSQNNEKLFF
>.|TRBV12-3/TRBV12-4|TRBJ1-5|.
TGTGCCAGCAGTCGAGTACAGGGTCTCAATCAGCCCCAGCATTTT
CASSRVQGLNQPQHF
>many|TRBV4-1|TRBJ2-7|.
TGCGCCAGCAGCCAAGTGGCTCTTACCCAATTCTACGAGCAGTACTTC
CASSQVALTQFYEQYF
>few|TRBV5-6|TRBJ1-2|.
TGTGCCAGCAGCTTTCAGGAACAGGATCCTTATGGCTACACCTTC
CASSFQEQDPYGYTF
>few|TRBV29-1|TRBJ2-7|.
TGCAGCGTTGGTAGGGGGGTCGGGTACGAGCAGTACTTC
CSVGRGVGYEQYF
>many|TRBV6-5|TRBJ2-2|.
TGTGCCAGCAGTTACTCGTTTAGCCTCTTGAATGGCGGGGAGCTGTTTTTT
CASSYSFSLLNGGELFF
>.|TRBV6-1|TRBJ1-5|.
TGTGCCAGCACCCTTAATAGCAATCAGCCCCAGCATTTT
CASTLNSNQPQHF
>many|TRBV7-9|TRBJ1-6|.
TGTGCCAGCAGCTTCGGTGATAATTCACCCCTCCACTTT
CASSFGDNSPLHF
>many|TRBV9|TRBJ1-3|.
TGTGCCAGCAGCGTAGCGAGCGAGAACCGCGGTCAGGACACCATATATTTT
CASSVASENRGQDTIYF
>.|TRBV7-9|TRBJ2-1|.
TGTGCCAGCAGCTTAGGCAGGGGGGGCTCCTACAATGAGCAGTTCTTC
CASSLGRGGSYNEQFF
>many|TRBV10-3|TRBJ2-5|.
TGTGCCATCAGTGAGTCTATCGGCAGGGCTGGGCAAGAGACCCAGTACTTC
CAISESIGRAGQETQYF
>.|TRBV5-1|TRBJ2-7|TRBD1
TGCGCCAGCAGCTTGATGGGACAGGGGGCGGAGGAGCAGTACTTC
CASSLMGQGAEEQYF
>.|TRBV27|TRBJ2-2|TRBD1
TGTGCCAGCAGTACAGGGGCCGGGGAGCTGTTTTTT
CASSTGAGELFF
>many|TRBV20-1|TRBJ2-1|TRBD1
TGCAGTGCCCCGACAGGGAAAGGGGGTGAGCAGTTCTTC
CSAPTGKGGEQFF
>.|TRBV10-3|TRBJ2-7|.
TGTGCCATCAGTGAGTCGATGGGACAAGGCAATAGGGGATACTTC
CAISESMGQGNRGYF
>.|TRBV6-2/TRBV6-3|TRBJ2-1|TRBD1
TGTGCCAGCAGTTGGGGACAGGCCAATGAGCAGTTCTTC
CASSWGQANEQFF
>few|TRBV5-1|TRBJ2-7|TRBD1
TGCGCCAGCAGCCCCTGGACAGGGGTCGGGATTTACGAGCAGTACTTC
CASSPWTGVGIYEQYF
>.|TRBV20-1|TRBJ2-1|.
TGCAGTGCTAGAGTCGGGTCGGGTCAGTTCTTC
CSARVGSGQFF
>few|TRBV7-9|TRBJ2-2|TRBD2
TGTGCCAGCAGCCTAGCGGGAGGTTCCGGGGAGCTGTTTTTT
CASSLAGGSGELFF
>many|TRBV6-1|TRBJ2-2|.
TGTGCCAGCACTAAGGAATACCGCACCGGGGAGCTGTTTTTT
CASTKEYRTGELFF
>many|TRBV27|TRBJ2-3|.
TGTGCCAGCAGGAAGAAAACAGGAGACAGACGCACAGATACGCAGTATTTT
CASRKKTGDRRTDTQYF
>few|TRBV12-3/TRBV12-4|TRBJ2-7|TRBD1
TGTGCCAGCAGAAGGACAGGGTTAAGCTACGAGCAGTACTTC
CASRRTGLSYEQYF
>few|TRBV5-1|TRBJ2-6|TRBD2
TGCGCCAGCAGCTTGGATGGGGGGGCTGGGGCCAACGTCCTGACTTTC
CASSLDGGAGANVLTF
>.|TRBV7-9|TRBJ2-1|TRBD1
TGTGCCAGCAGCCCTTGGGACAGTCAGGATGAGCAGTTCTTC
CASSPWDSQDEQFF
>many|TRBV7-9|TRBJ2-3|TRBD1
TGTGCCAGCAGCCAGGGGACAGGGGGAGCAGATACGCAGTATTTT
CASSQGTGGADTQYF
>.|TRBV30|TRBJ1-5|.
TGTGCCTGGAGTGCCGAGGCCTTTCGGCCCCAGCATTTT
CAWSAEAFRPQHF
>.|TRBV10-3|TRBJ2-1|.
TGTGCCATCTCGGAGCGGAGTAACTCCTACAATGAGCAGTTCTTC
CAISERSNSYNEQFF
>.|TRBV20-1|TRBJ1-1|.
TGCAGTGCGGAGGGGACTGAAGCTTTCTTT
CSAEGTEAFF
>few|TRBV14|TRBJ2-3|.
TGTGCCAGCAGCGGACGGACTGCGACAGATACGCAGTATTTT
CASSGRTATDTQYF
>many|TRBV20-1|TRBJ2-1|.
TGCAGTGCTGCATCGGGGTCCAATGAGCAGTTCTTC
CSAASGSNEQFF
>.|TRBV20-1|TRBJ2-1|TRBD2
TGCAGTGCCAGTTCCTCCGGGACTAGCGGGAGTAGGAATGAGCAGTTCTTC
CSASSSGTSGSRNEQFF
>.|TRBV28|TRBJ1-3|TRBD1
TGTGCCAGCGCGACAGGGTACGGAAACACCATATATTTT
CASATGYGNTIYF
>many|TRBV12-5|TRBJ2-1|.
TGTGCTAGTGGTTTCTGGACGGGAGCAAAAGACAATGAGCAGTTCTTC
CASGFWTGAKDNEQFF
>many|TRBV7-8|TRBJ2-3|.
TGTGCCAGCAGCGCTACAGATACGCAGTATTTT
CASSATDTQYF
>.|TRBV23-1|TRBJ2-2|TRBD2
TGCGCCAGCAGAGGACTAGCGGGGTTGAACACCGGGGAGCTGTTTTTT
CASRGLAGLNTGELFF
>many|TRBV20-1|TRBJ2-1|.
TGCAGTGCTAGAGATAAAGGCCAGGGCTCCTACAATGAGCAGTTCTTC
CSARDKGQGSYNEQFF
>many|TRBV6-5|TRBJ2-1|TRBD2
TGTGCCAGCAGTTCTTGGGGGGGATACAATGAGCAGTTCTTC
CASSSWGGYNEQFF